This TCR beta chain stems from a study of T cell responses to AZD1222 COVID-19 vaccine (dated by TCRdb to about 2021). Describing the broader study: AZD1222 recipients whose second dose came at about 4 weeks and those whose second dose came at about 12 weeks were combined into one group, since spike-specific TCR depth and breadth did not differ between the two schedules. TCR sequencing covered more than 230 trial participants: around 210 given two doses of AZD1222 and approximately 25 given two doses of MenACWY control vaccine. Trial participants were enrolled by age into 18-55, 56-69 and 70-plus year subgroups, with approximately 150, 28 and 58 TCR-sequenced participants respectively.

As for this clone: Its antigen is unknown. Nothing much larger sits one base from this clone, and base qualities are not available.

This specimen's time point label, interpreted: baseline before first vaccination. Vaccinee samples came from UK trials COV001 and COV002, including a single-blind randomized controlled phase 2/3 trial of AZD1222 (ChAdOx1 nCoV-19) in healthy adults. For TCRbeta chain sequencing, PBMC samples from trial participants were taken at day 0 and at day 28 after the second dose. The investigation overall reported the following: In the small 56-69-year group, the increase in depth fell short of significance, most likely because of low power. Conclusions about previously exposed vaccinees were limited because only five to seven AZD1222 recipients were SARS-CoV-2 seropositive at baseline. Participants were mostly white British and included more females than males, and it was suggested by the authors that clonal diversity may have been underestimated. CD4 TCRs associated with the vaccine covered the entire spike protein, and the dominant responses were in regions 160-218 and 743-854. After two AZD1222 doses, both the breadth and the depth of spike-specific TCRs were significantly higher than at day 0 and than in MenACWY recipients. Because no day 14 peak-response samples were available, repertoires were characterized only after the peak T cell response. Reportedly, almost half of the unique spike-specific TCRs recognized epitopes lying outside the regions that are mutated in the B.1.351 and B.1.1.7 variants.

The CDR3 regions of human TCRbeta chains were analyzed by immunosequencing. The authors processed their data as follows. TCRs in the repertoires were matched against a reference library of SARS-CoV-2-specific TCRs that had been generated with the MIRA antigen-specificity platform. Breadth meant the fraction of unique TCRs that were SARS-CoV-2-associated, whereas depth meant the fraction of total T cells that were SARS-CoV-2-associated. Each spike-specific TCR was assigned to its reactive spike region and to a CD4 or CD8 class using the MIRA data. Log10-transformed breadth and depth values were compared by one-way ANOVA with Sidak's multiple comparisons tests. The table comes from immuneACCESS by way of TCRdb, which keeps in-frame sequences with V and J called. Part of the clones is missing from these tables; in studies checked, under half for an unresolved V gene and the rest for unknown reasons. V and J calls and clone size are copied from that table; D and trimming were computed from the DNA. Recorded for this sample are roughly 96,000 clones; 85% to 90% of them occurred a single time. The ten most abundant clones make up approximately 24% of the sample.

The TCR was taken from an adult in good health. Sample: peripheral blood, taken on day 0 of AZD1222 vaccination.

The CDR3: CASSLSGTSGSNEQFF. The bases are TGTGCCAGCAGCTTATCAGGGACTAGCGGTTCGAATGAGCAGTTCTTC. The chain was built from TRBV7-2 and TRBJ2-1; the central 11 bases match TRBD2. The junction shows trimming of 2 bases on V and 7 bases on J, and the gene matches do not reach 7 bases of it. As encoded in the germline V gene, CDR1 is SGHTA while CDR2 is FQGNSA. From its cysteine to its phenylalanine, the CDR3 spans 16 amino acids. The sequence is cut down to CDR3 DNA, 48 bases in frame from base 1.